This T cell receptor (beta chain) derives from a study of monozygotic twins with inflammatory bowel disease. Donors gave about 2.5 ml of blood apiece. Comments on this clonotype: The target antigen is unknown.

From its re-call of the 5' RACE reads, TCRdb lists each CDR3 protein once, without DNA. The record lists about 450,000 distinct CDR3 sequences, of which the ten most abundant hold about 2.4%. CDR1 and CDR2 from the germline V gene are SGHAT and FQDESV (reference sequence). The CDR3 totals 18 residues. Study observations and caveats: Support was absent for any single strong signal or clonotype linked to IBD. Compared with healthy twins, IBD patients shared fewer clonotypes with others, especially with disease activity.

This sequence originates from a human donor with ulcerative colitis or Crohn's disease, or a healthy co-twin of an affected twin (not recorded which). Specimen: blood. This chain uses TRBV11-1 with TRBJ2-3; no DNA is available, so the TRBD2 call from TCRdb remains unchecked. The CDR3 is CASSFPYRLAGGTDTQYF.